These 4 T cell receptor beta chains were sequenced from one sample in a study of human versus mouse CDR3 diversity and MHC coevolution. Libraries were prepared by immunoSEQ multiplex PCR; TCRdb keeps only in-frame clonotypes and omits some of them. Here the sample spans 60,000 to 95,000 clones, under 95% being singletons. Sequenced: naive CD4+ T cells from blood. This sample's subset: CD45RO-negative CD62L-positive naive CD4 T cells. All receptors derive from a person aged 30 to 70 in good health.

The rearrangement links TRBV6-5 to TRBJ1-2, with 7 bases fitting TRBD1. Germline V gives CDR1 MNHEY, CDR2 SVGAGI. The CDR3 is 15 residues long. The V gene end was trimmed by 7 bases and the J gene end by 4 bases; junction bases not matched to a gene: 12. CDR3: CASTQTDRAPYGYTF. CDR3 bases: TGTGCCAGCACCCAAACCGACAGGGCACCCTATGGCTACACCTTC.

As regards this clone: Other DNA sequences in this specimen translate into the identical CDR3. The chain couples TRBV30 to TRBJ1-5, with D tentatively TRBD1 (5 bases). This CDR3 is 12 amino acids long. Germline CDR1 is GTSNPN and CDR2 is SVGIG (reference sequence). V lost 1 base to trimming and J lost 4 bases, with 5 bases between them. The CDR3 nucleotides are TGTGCCTGGAGTGAGGGGAATCAGCCCCAGCATTTT. This codes for CAWSEGNQPQHF.

This chain joins TRBV5-8 and TRBJ2-4; TRBD2 might be the D (7 bases). Looked up from germline, CDR1 is SGHTS and CDR2 is YDEGEE. The CDR3 is made up of 16 amino acids. Trimming shortened V by 2 bases and J by 1 base, and 13 bases separated the two germline ends. The CDR3 sequence is CASSFEGGRAKNIQYF. CDR3 nucleotides: TGTGCCAGCAGCTTTGAGGGGGGGCGGGCCAAAAACATTCAGTACTTC. Drawing the rest from reference TRBV5-8 and TRBJ2-4, the complete variable domain is EAGVTQSPTHLIKTRGQQATLRCSPISGHTSVYWYQQALGLGLQFLLWYDEGEERNRGNFPPRFSGRQFPNYSSELNVNALELEDSALYLCASSFEGGRAKNIQYFGAGTRLSVL.

The rearrangement links TRBV25-1 to TRBJ2-5; the D gene is possibly TRBD2 (6 bases). The germline V and J ends were trimmed by 2 bases and 2 bases, with 6 bases remaining between them. The germline V gene has CDR1 MGHDK and CDR2 SYGVNS. The CDR3 covers 13 residues. CDR3 protein: CASSEAGQETQYF. The DNA for the CDR3 is TGTGCCAGCAGTGAAGCGGGGCAAGAGACCCAGTACTTC.